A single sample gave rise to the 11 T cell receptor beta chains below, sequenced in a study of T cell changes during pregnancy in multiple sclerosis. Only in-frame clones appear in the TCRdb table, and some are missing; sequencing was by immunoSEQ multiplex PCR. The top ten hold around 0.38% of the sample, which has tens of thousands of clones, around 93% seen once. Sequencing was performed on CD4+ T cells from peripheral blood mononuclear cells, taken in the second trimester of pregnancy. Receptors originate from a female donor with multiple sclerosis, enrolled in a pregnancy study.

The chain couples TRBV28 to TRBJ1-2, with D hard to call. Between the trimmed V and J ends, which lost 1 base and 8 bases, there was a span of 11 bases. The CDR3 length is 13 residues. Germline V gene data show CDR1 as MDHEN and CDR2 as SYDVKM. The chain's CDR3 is CASSLLKGGGYTF. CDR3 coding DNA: TGTGCCAGCAGTTTATTAAAGGGAGGCGGCTACACCTTC.

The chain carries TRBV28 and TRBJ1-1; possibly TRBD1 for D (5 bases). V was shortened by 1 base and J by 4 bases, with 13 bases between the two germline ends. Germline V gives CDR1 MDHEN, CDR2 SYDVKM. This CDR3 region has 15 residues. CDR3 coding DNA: TGTGCCAGCAGTTTATTCCAGGGTTCCGGCACTGAAGCTTTCTTT. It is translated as CASSLFQGSGTEAFF.

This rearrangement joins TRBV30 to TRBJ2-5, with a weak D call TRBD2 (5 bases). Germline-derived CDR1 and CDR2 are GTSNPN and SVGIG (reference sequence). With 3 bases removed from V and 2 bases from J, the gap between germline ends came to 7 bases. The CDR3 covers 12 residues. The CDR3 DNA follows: TGTGCCTGGAGGGGGAGTCAAGAGACCCAGTACTTC. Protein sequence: CAWRGSQETQYF.

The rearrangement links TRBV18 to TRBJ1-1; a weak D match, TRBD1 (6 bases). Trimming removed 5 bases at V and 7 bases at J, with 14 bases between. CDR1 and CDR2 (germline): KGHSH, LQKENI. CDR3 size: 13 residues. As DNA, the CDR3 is TGTGCCAGCTCAAATACCTGGGACAATGAAGCTTTCTTT. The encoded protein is CASSNTWDNEAFF.

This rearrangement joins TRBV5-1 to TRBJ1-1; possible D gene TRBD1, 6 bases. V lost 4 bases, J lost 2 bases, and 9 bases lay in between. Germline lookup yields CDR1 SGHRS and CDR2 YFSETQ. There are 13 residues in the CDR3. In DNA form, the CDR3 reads TGCGCCAGCAGCCAGACAGGAAACACTGAAGCTTTCTTT. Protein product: CASSQTGNTEAFF.

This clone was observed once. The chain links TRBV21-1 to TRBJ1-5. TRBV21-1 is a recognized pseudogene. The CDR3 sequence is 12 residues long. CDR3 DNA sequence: TGTGCCAGCACCCGAGGAGATCAGCCCCAGCATTTT. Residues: CASTRGDQPQHF.

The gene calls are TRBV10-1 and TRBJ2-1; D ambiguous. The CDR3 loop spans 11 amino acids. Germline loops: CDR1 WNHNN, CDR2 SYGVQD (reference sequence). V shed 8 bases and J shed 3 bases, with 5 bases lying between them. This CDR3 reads CASSSYNEQFF. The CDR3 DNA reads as TGCGCCAGCTCCAGCTACAATGAGCAGTTCTTC.

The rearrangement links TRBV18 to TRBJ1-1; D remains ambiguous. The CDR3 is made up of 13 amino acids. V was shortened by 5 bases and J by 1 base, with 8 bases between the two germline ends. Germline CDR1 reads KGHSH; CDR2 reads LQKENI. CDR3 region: CASSNTPNTEAFF. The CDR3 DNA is TGTGCCAGCTCAAATACACCGAACACTGAAGCTTTCTTT. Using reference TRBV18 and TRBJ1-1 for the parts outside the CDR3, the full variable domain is NAGVMQNPRHLVRRRGQEARLRCSPMKGHSHVYWYRQLPEEGLKFMVYLQKENIIDESGMPKERFSAEFPKEGPSILRIQQVVRGDSAAYFCASSNTPNTEAFFGQGTRLTVV.

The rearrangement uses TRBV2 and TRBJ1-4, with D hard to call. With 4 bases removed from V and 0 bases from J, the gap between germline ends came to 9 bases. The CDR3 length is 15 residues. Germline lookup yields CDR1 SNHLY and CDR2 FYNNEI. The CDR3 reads CASSGRLTTNEKLFF. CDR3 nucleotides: TGTGCCAGCAGTGGTCGACTTACAACTAATGAAAAACTGTTTTTT.

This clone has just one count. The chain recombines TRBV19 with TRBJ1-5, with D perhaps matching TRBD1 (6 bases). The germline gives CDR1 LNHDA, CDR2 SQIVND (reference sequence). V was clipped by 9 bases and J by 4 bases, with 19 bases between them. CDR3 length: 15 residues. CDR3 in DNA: TGTGCCAGCCGCCAGATCGGGCAGGGGAATCAGCCCCAGCATTTT. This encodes CASRQIGQGNQPQHF.

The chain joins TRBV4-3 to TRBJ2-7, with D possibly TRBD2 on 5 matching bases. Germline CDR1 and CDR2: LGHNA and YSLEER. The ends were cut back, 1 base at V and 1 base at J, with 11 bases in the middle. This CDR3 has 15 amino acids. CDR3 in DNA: TGCGCCAGCAGCCAAGTCGAGGGCGCGTCCTACGAGCAGTACTTC. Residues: CASSQVEGASYEQYF.